This is a list of T cell receptor beta chains from one sample in a study of blood T cell repertoires in COVID-19. Repertoires were generated with immunoSEQ multiplex PCR, while TCRdb's copy carries only in-frame clones and drops some. The data show over 200,000 clones, approximately 84% seen once. The sample consisted of peripheral blood. The receptors originated from a woman older than 75 with acute or convalescent COVID-19. Both conserved end residues are part of each CDR3. D genes are given only for firm matches. The listing skips clone size in some rows; elsewhere it reads once, few, many or a size class.

>TRBV4-1|.|TRBJ2-3|.
TGCGCCAGCAGCCAAGTCGGCTTGGGGCAGGACCTTAGAGTAACGCAGTATTTT
CASSQVGLGQDLRVTQYF
>TRBV5-4|.|TRBJ1-3|.
TGTGCCAGCAGCTTGGTTAGTCAGGGTTATGGAAACACCATATATTTT
CASSLVSQGYGNTIYF
>TRBV10-2|.|TRBJ2-7|.
TGCGCCAGCAGTGAGTCGGGCAGCTACGAGCAGTACTTC
CASSESGSYEQYF
>TRBV19|once|TRBJ1-1|TRBD1
TGTGCCAGTAGTTCAGGGGGCGCACGGGCTTTCTTT
CASSSGGARAFF
>TRBV7-9|.|TRBJ2-1|TRBD2
TGTGCCAGCAGCCCGCCTTCAGGCGGGGGTGTTAACAATGAGCAGTTCTTC
CASSPPSGGGVNNEQFF
>TRBV29-1|.|TRBJ2-6|.
TGCAGCACCATAGAACCTGGGGCCAACGTCCTGACTTTC
CSTIEPGANVLTF
>TRBV9|few|TRBJ2-7|TRBD1
TGTGCCAGCAGCGTTTCCCCAGGGGGTGGCGAGCAGTACTTC
CASSVSPGGGEQYF
>TRBV12-3/TRBV12-4|.|TRBJ1-1|TRBD1
TGTGCCAGCAGTTATGGGACAGCTGAAGCTTTCTTT
CASSYGTAEAFF
>TRBV6-5|.|TRBJ2-5|TRBD1
TGTGCCAGCAGTTATTCGACAGGGGCTCGACCGGAGACCCAGTACTTC
CASSYSTGARPETQYF
>TRBV18|.|TRBJ1-5|.
TGTGCCAGCTCACCTGGGGGGAGTAGCAATCAGCCCCAGCATTTT
CASSPGGSSNQPQHF
>TRBV7-9|.|TRBJ2-5|TRBD2
TGTGCCAGCAGCTTAAGTAGCGGGAGGGCAGGAGAGACCCAGTACTTC
CASSLSSGRAGETQYF
>TRBV5-1|.|TRBJ1-2|TRBD1
TGCGCCAGCAGCTTGTCACAGGGGGGTAACTATGGCTACACCTTC
CASSLSQGGNYGYTF
>TRBV3-1/TRBV3-2|.|TRBJ2-7|TRBD1
TGTGCCAGCAGCCAAGGGGGGACAGGGAGGTCCGAGCAGTACTTC
CASSQGGTGRSEQYF
>TRBV3-1/TRBV3-2|.|TRBJ1-2|.
TGTGCCAGCAGCCAAGGAGAGGGAGTCTATGGCTACACCTTC
CASSQGEGVYGYTF
>TRBV9|.|TRBJ1-2|.
TGTGCCAGCAGCGTAGGGTGGCAGGGGATCTATGGCTACACCTTC
CASSVGWQGIYGYTF
>TRBV7-6|.|TRBJ2-3|TRBD2
TGTGCCAGCAGCCGGGGGGGCCGGGACACAGATACGCAGTATTTT
CASSRGGRDTDTQYF
>TRBV19|.|TRBJ2-7|.
TGTGCCAGTAGTATTAAGGCGGGATCTCCGAGGGTGGGGTCCTACGAGCAGTACTTC
CASSIKAGSPRVGSYEQYF
>TRBV19|.|TRBJ1-2|TRBD1
TGTGCCAGTACCTGGACAGGGATCAATGGCTACACCTTC
CASTWTGINGYTF
>TRBV30|.|TRBJ1-6|.
TGTGCCGCTACGGGGGTAACCACAAATTCACCCCTCCACTTT
CAATGVTTNSPLHF
>TRBV6-1|.|TRBJ2-3|.
TGTGCCAGCAGTGAACTGGACAGTACGAGGAGTACGCAGTATTTT
CASSELDSTRSTQYF
>TRBV27|.|TRBJ1-1|TRBD1
TGTGCCAGCAGCCGGGACAGAAGATTGAACACTGAAGCTTTCTTT
CASSRDRRLNTEAFF
>TRBV10-1|few|TRBJ1-2|.
TGCGCCAGCAGTGAGTCGGGGACTTATGGCTACACCTTC
CASSESGTYGYTF
>TRBV27|.|TRBJ1-1|.
TGTGCCAGCAGGCGTTTGGGGGGGCTGGGGGCTTTCTTT
CASRRLGGLGAFF
>TRBV9|.|TRBJ2-1|TRBD2
TGTGCCAGCAGTGGACTAGCGGGAGGGAGTGATAATGAGCAGTTCTTC
CASSGLAGGSDNEQFF
>TRBV3-1/TRBV3-2|.|TRBJ1-2|TRBD1
TGTGCCAGCAGCCAAGGGGAAAGGGGGCGCGTCTATGGCTACACCTTC
CASSQGERGRVYGYTF
>TRBV29-1|.|TRBJ2-1|.
TGCAGCGTTGAAGAGCCGTGGGAGGAGCAGTTCTTC
CSVEEPWEEQFF
>TRBV6-5|.|TRBJ2-2|.
TGTGCCACCCAAAGAGGCACCGGGGAGCTGTTTTTT
CATQRGTGELFF
>TRBV6-5|.|TRBJ1-3|.
TGTGCCAGCAAGGGGAGCGGGGGAAACACCATATATTTT
CASKGSGGNTIYF
>TRBV27|.|TRBJ1-4|TRBD1
TGTGCCAGCAGTCCCGACAGGGGTTGGGGTGAAAAACTGTTTTTT
CASSPDRGWGEKLFF
>TRBV10-3|.|TRBJ2-7|.
TGTGCCATCAGCGCGGGGACTCTCCGAGAGGGCGAGCAGTACTTC
CAISAGTLREGEQYF
>TRBV19|.|TRBJ1-5|TRBD1
TGTGCCAGTACTACCGGGACAGGGAACAATCAGCCCCAGCATTTT
CASTTGTGNNQPQHF
>TRBV4-2|.|TRBJ2-7|.
TGTGCCAGCAGCCAAGATGCGGGGGCCTTCACTCAGGGCGAGCAGTACTTC
CASSQDAGAFTQGEQYF
>TRBV9|.|TRBJ1-2|.
TGTGCCAGCAGCGTAGACTTAAGGGGTGGCTACACCTTC
CASSVDLRGGYTF
>TRBV6-5|.|TRBJ1-1|.
TGTGCCAGCTTGTCCCCGAGGCGGAACACTGAAGCTTTCTTT
CASLSPRRNTEAFF
>TRBV2|.|TRBJ1-2|.
TGTGCCAGCACAGCGGTTCTCTATGGCTACACCTTC
CASTAVLYGYTF
>TRBV1|.|TRBJ2-2|.
TGCACCAGCAGCCAAGATCGACAGGGGAGCACCGGGGAGCTGTTTTTT
CTSSQDRQGSTGELFF
>TRBV11-1|once|TRBJ1-4|.
TGTGCCAGCAGCTCCTCGACAGGCCCTAATGAAAAACTGTTTTTT
CASSSSTGPNEKLFF
>TRBV30|.|TRBJ1-5|TRBD1
TGTGCCTGGAGTGTGGGGACAGGGGGCAGCAATCAGCCCCAGCATTTT
CAWSVGTGGSNQPQHF
>TRBV14|.|TRBJ1-4|.
TGTGCCAGCAGCCTGGGACTCAATGAAAAACTGTTTTTT
CASSLGLNEKLFF
>TRBV7-2|few|TRBJ1-6|TRBD1
TGTGCCAGCAGCCCAGGGGGACTTGGGTCCTATAATTCACCCCTCCACTTT
CASSPGGLGSYNSPLHF
>TRBV5-6|.|TRBJ2-3|.
TGTGCCAGCAGCTTGTTGTCTGGGAGAACGCAGTATTTT
CASSLLSGRTQYF
>TRBV11-3|.|TRBJ2-5|.
TGTGCCAGCAGCTTGAGCTCCCCGCCAGAGACCCAGTACTTC
CASSLSSPPETQYF
>TRBV5-1|.|TRBJ2-7|.
TGCGCCAGCAGCTTAGCTGGTGCGGTCCCTACCTACGAGCAGTACTTC
CASSLAGAVPTYEQYF
>TRBV6-4|few|TRBJ2-1|.
TGTGCCAGCAGTGACCGGGGGACAGCGAGCTCCTACAATGAGCAGTTCTTC
CASSDRGTASSYNEQFF
>TRBV12-5|.|TRBJ2-5|TRBD2
TGTGCTAGTGGTTTGGTGACGGGAGGTAGCGGGAGGGAGACCCAGTACTTC
CASGLVTGGSGRETQYF
>TRBV29-1|.|TRBJ2-1|TRBD2
TGCAGCGTCGCTAGCGGGAGTGGATACAATGAGCAGTTCTTC
CSVASGSGYNEQFF
>TRBV2|few|TRBJ2-1|TRBD1
TGTGCCAGCAGTCTAACAGGGGGCAATGAGCAGTTCTTC
CASSLTGGNEQFF
>TRBV30|once|TRBJ2-5|TRBD2
TGTGCCTGGAGGTACCGGGGGGGGGAGACCCAGTACTTC
CAWRYRGGETQYF
>TRBV5-1|.|TRBJ2-2|.
TGCGCCAGCAGCGTCTCAGGGGACACCGGGGAGCTGTTTTTT
CASSVSGDTGELFF
>TRBV3-1/TRBV3-2|.|TRBJ2-3|.
TGTGCCAGCAGCCAAGAAGGGGGGGCTAGTGCCGATACGCAGTATTTT
CASSQEGGASADTQYF
>TRBV5-1|few|TRBJ2-1|TRBD2
TGCGCCAGCAGCTTGGAACTAGCGTCAGCGGTCAATGAGCAGTTCTTC
CASSLELASAVNEQFF
>TRBV30|.|TRBJ2-1|.
TGTGCCTGGAGGGAAGCGGGTCGAGCCTACAATGAGCAGTTCTTC
CAWREAGRAYNEQFF
>TRBV6-5|.|TRBJ2-7|.
TGTGCCAGCAGTTACTCGACAGCCGGTTTCAAGCAGTACTTC
CASSYSTAGFKQYF
>TRBV7-9|.|TRBJ1-2|TRBD1
TGTGCCAGCAGCCCGGACGGGACAGGGAACTATGGCTACACCTTC
CASSPDGTGNYGYTF